These T cell receptor beta chains were read from a single sample in a study of blood T cell repertoires in COVID-19. The protocol was immunoSEQ multiplex PCR, while the TCRdb copy is restricted to in-frame clones and leaves out a portion. The sample contains 200,000 to 250,000 clones, 80% of which appear only once. Source material: peripheral blood. The receptor source for this set is a human donor in a cohort sampled during active COVID-19. Each CDR3 is given without its conserved first and last residue. A D gene is named only where the DNA matches it firmly.

V gene: TRBV3-1/TRBV3-2
D gene: TRBD2
J gene: TRBJ2-1
CDR3 length: 13
CDR3 protein: ASSQEAGVGGEQF

V gene: TRBV28
D gene: TRBD1
J gene: TRBJ2-2
CDR3 length: 16
CDR3 protein: ASSPPLGQGGDTGELF

V gene: TRBV19
D gene: NA
J gene: TRBJ2-6
CDR3 length: 13
CDR3 protein: ASSIEGAGANVLT

V gene: TRBV7-9
D gene: NA
J gene: TRBJ2-3
CDR3 length: 10
CDR3 protein: ASSLNFDTQY

V gene: TRBV28
D gene: TRBD1
J gene: TRBJ1-5
CDR3 length: 14
CDR3 protein: ASSYLDRGRNQPQH

V gene: TRBV7-8
D gene: NA
J gene: TRBJ2-3
CDR3 length: 13
CDR3 protein: ASSQLLRGTDTQY

V gene: TRBV2
D gene: TRBD1
J gene: TRBJ1-4
CDR3 length: 13
CDR3 protein: ASSEAGQGMKKLF

V gene: TRBV4-1
D gene: NA
J gene: TRBJ1-5
CDR3 length: 14
CDR3 protein: ASSQDRGFLGQPQH

V gene: TRBV3-1/TRBV3-2
D gene: NA
J gene: TRBJ2-1
CDR3 length: 13
CDR3 protein: ASSQDPRSYNEQF

V gene: TRBV29-1
D gene: NA
J gene: TRBJ2-5
CDR3 length: 9
CDR3 protein: SALTGETQY